These T cell receptor beta chains were read from a single sample in a study of blood T cell repertoires in COVID-19. Sequencing used immunoSEQ multiplex PCR; TCRdb keeps in-frame clones, though not all of them. This sample yields some 250,000 clones, of which roughly 88% are seen a single time; 2.2% belongs to the top ten. Sequenced material: peripheral blood. These receptors were collected from a man aged 30-40 years who had recovered from COVID-19. Each CDR3 is given with its conserved first and last residue. The D gene is left open where the match is weak. A row's size may be missing; if present it is once, few, many or a size class.

TRBV2	NA	TRBJ1-1	10	NA	TGTGCCACCGTCAGTACTGAAGCTTTCTTT	CATVSTEAFF
TRBV7-9	once	TRBJ1-2	14	TRBD1	TGTGCCAGCAGCTTCACGGACAGGGGCTATGGCTACACCTTC	CASSFTDRGYGYTF
TRBV6-5	NA	TRBJ2-3	14	TRBD1	TGTGCCAGCGCCCCGGGGACAGGGGCAGATACGCAGTATTTT	CASAPGTGADTQYF
TRBV10-3	NA	TRBJ2-7	15	TRBD1	TGTGCCATCACCCAAAGGGGACAGGGGGCGCAAGAGCAGTACTTC	CAITQRGQGAQEQYF
TRBV7-9	NA	TRBJ1-1	14	NA	TGTGCCAGCAGCCCGGGGGGGTGGAACACTGAAGCTTTCTTT	CASSPGGWNTEAFF
TRBV6-5	NA	TRBJ2-7	14	NA	TGTGCCAGCAGTTACCGGGACGGGGGTTACGAGCAGTACTTC	CASSYRDGGYEQYF
TRBV7-2	once	TRBJ2-5	16	TRBD2	TGTGCCAGCAGCTTAGAATGGCGGGGGGGCCGAGAGACCCAGTACTTC	CASSLEWRGGRETQYF
TRBV12-1	NA	TRBJ2-1	18	NA	TGTGCCAGCAGCTTTGGGGGAGTAGCCGAGAGCTCCTACAATGAGCAGTTCTTC	CASSFGGVAESSYNEQFF
TRBV10-3	NA	TRBJ2-3	14	NA	TGTGCCATCAAAGAGGGTACGGGCACAGATACGCAGTATTTT	CAIKEGTGTDTQYF
TRBV30	NA	TRBJ1-5	16	NA	TGTGCCTGGAGTGTCGGGACATCCTGGGGCAATCAGCCCCAGCATTTT	CAWSVGTSWGNQPQHF
TRBV7-2	NA	TRBJ2-5	15	TRBD2	TGTGCCAGCAGCTTCTGGGCGGGAGGTCAAGAGACCCAGTACTTC	CASSFWAGGQETQYF
TRBV5-6	NA	TRBJ2-5	17	NA	TGTGCCAGCAGCCTTTCCGAGGACGGGGGTCTGTTGGGGACCCAGTACTTC	CASSLSEDGGLLGTQYF
TRBV7-9	NA	TRBJ2-2	14	NA	TGTGCCAGCAGCTTAAGGACAGACACCGGGGAGCTGTTTTTT	CASSLRTDTGELFF
TRBV6-4	NA	TRBJ1-2	17	NA	TGTGCCAGCAGTGACTCGAAAGTAAAGGGCGGGTACGGAGGCTACACCTTC	CASSDSKVKGGYGGYTF
TRBV5-1	NA	TRBJ2-1	16	TRBD2	TGCGCCAGCAGCCCGAGCTTAGCGGGGGCCTACAATGAGCAGTTCTTC	CASSPSLAGAYNEQFF
TRBV11-2	few	TRBJ2-7	14	NA	TGTGCCAGCAGCTTAGAGTTTCAGACCTACGAGCAGTACTTC	CASSLEFQTYEQYF
TRBV12-5	NA	TRBJ2-7	15	TRBD1	TGTGCTAGTGGTTTGTTCGCAGGGGGAATTGACGAGCAGTACTTC	CASGLFAGGIDEQYF
TRBV28	NA	TRBJ1-6	17	TRBD1	TGTGCCAGCAATTCCGGGACAGGGGGCTCTAGTGGTTCACCCCTCCACTTT	CASNSGTGGSSGSPLHF
TRBV27	NA	TRBJ2-1	19	TRBD2	TGTGCCAGCAGTTTATCCCAAACCCTAGCGGGGGGCGATTACAATGAGCAGTTCTTC	CASSLSQTLAGGDYNEQFF
TRBV7-9	NA	TRBJ2-3	16	TRBD2	TGTGCCAGCAGCAAGCCTAGCGGGGCCAACACAGATACGCAGTATTTT	CASSKPSGANTDTQYF
TRBV9	NA	TRBJ2-3	15	TRBD2	TGTGCCAGCAGCGTTAGCGGGGGGGACGCAGATACGCAGTATTTT	CASSVSGGDADTQYF
TRBV6-5	NA	TRBJ2-1	15	NA	TGTGCCAGCAGTTACGTGGCACGAGGAGACAATGAGCAGTTCTTC	CASSYVARGDNEQFF
TRBV5-1	NA	TRBJ2-5	15	TRBD1	TGCGCCACCTCCCGGACAGGGTATCCGCAAGAGACCCAGTACTTC	CATSRTGYPQETQYF
TRBV5-1	NA	TRBJ2-7	16	TRBD1	TGCGCCAGCAGCTCCCTTGGGCAGGGGGCGCCGGGGGAGCAGTACTTC	CASSSLGQGAPGEQYF
TRBV4-3	NA	TRBJ2-5	16	NA	TGCGCCAGCAGCCAAGCGTGGAGGCAAGGCCAAGAGACCCAGTACTTC	CASSQAWRQGQETQYF
TRBV14	NA	TRBJ1-6	14	NA	TGTGCCAGCAGCCAAGGTAGGGGTAATTCACCCCTCCACTTT	CASSQGRGNSPLHF
TRBV7-2	NA	TRBJ1-1	14	NA	TGTGCCAGCAGCTCCCGTCCGGTGAACACTGAAGCTTTCTTT	CASSSRPVNTEAFF
TRBV6-5	once	TRBJ1-2	15	TRBD1	TGTGCCAGCAGGGACCGGGACAGGGACCACTATGGCTACACCTTC	CASRDRDRDHYGYTF
TRBV9	NA	TRBJ1-2	16	TRBD1	TGTGCCAGCAGCCCACGGGACAGCCATTTTAACTATGGCTACACCTTC	CASSPRDSHFNYGYTF
TRBV7-2	NA	TRBJ2-5	14	TRBD2	TGTGCCAGCAGATTAGCGGGGGGGAAAGAGACCCAGTACTTC	CASRLAGGKETQYF
TRBV3-1/TRBV3-2	NA	TRBJ1-2	14	TRBD1	TGTGCCAGCAGCCCCGGACAGGCGAGCTATGGCTACACCTTC	CASSPGQASYGYTF
TRBV10-3	NA	TRBJ1-3	13	TRBD1	TGTGCCGCCGGGACAGGGACAGGAAACACCATATATTTT	CAAGTGTGNTIYF
TRBV5-1	NA	TRBJ1-6	17	NA	TGCGCCAGCAGCCCGGAGGCAGCGACGCTCAAAAATTCACCCCTCCACTTT	CASSPEAATLKNSPLHF
TRBV6-1	NA	TRBJ1-1	15	NA	TGTGCCAGCAGTGAGGCGGAGGGAATGAACACTGAAGCTTTCTTT	CASSEAEGMNTEAFF
TRBV11-2	few	TRBJ1-3	14	NA	TGTGCCAGCAGCGTAGACGGCTCTGGAAACACCATATATTTT	CASSVDGSGNTIYF
TRBV2	NA	TRBJ1-1	14	NA	TGTGCCAGCAGTCTCCGGGTCCAGCCGACTGAAGCTTTCTTT	CASSLRVQPTEAFF
TRBV3-1/TRBV3-2	once	TRBJ2-1	21	TRBD2	TGTGCCAGCAGCCAAGAGGGAGGCGGGGGGGCTTGGTGGAGTTCCTACAATGAGCAGTTCTTC	CASSQEGGGGAWWSSYNEQFF
TRBV7-9	NA	TRBJ2-3	10	NA	TGTGCCACCGGCGGGGATACGCAGTATTTT	CATGGDTQYF
TRBV6-5	NA	TRBJ1-1	13	TRBD1	TGTGCCAGCAGTTTTACAGGGGGCACTGAAGCTTTCTTT	CASSFTGGTEAFF
TRBV15	NA	TRBJ1-2	14	TRBD1	TGTGCCACCAGCAGGGGGACAGGGGCCTATGGCTACACCTTC	CATSRGTGAYGYTF
TRBV7-9	NA	TRBJ2-5	12	NA	TGTGCCAGCAGCCAGGATTCAGGGACCCAGTACTTC	CASSQDSGTQYF
TRBV11-2	NA	TRBJ1-2	14	NA	TGTGCCAGCAGCTTAGATGTGGCAGGGGATGGCTACACCTTC	CASSLDVAGDGYTF
TRBV5-8	NA	TRBJ1-4	16	NA	TGTGCCAGCAGCCAGTCCTGGAGCCCAACTAATGAAAAACTGTTTTTT	CASSQSWSPTNEKLFF